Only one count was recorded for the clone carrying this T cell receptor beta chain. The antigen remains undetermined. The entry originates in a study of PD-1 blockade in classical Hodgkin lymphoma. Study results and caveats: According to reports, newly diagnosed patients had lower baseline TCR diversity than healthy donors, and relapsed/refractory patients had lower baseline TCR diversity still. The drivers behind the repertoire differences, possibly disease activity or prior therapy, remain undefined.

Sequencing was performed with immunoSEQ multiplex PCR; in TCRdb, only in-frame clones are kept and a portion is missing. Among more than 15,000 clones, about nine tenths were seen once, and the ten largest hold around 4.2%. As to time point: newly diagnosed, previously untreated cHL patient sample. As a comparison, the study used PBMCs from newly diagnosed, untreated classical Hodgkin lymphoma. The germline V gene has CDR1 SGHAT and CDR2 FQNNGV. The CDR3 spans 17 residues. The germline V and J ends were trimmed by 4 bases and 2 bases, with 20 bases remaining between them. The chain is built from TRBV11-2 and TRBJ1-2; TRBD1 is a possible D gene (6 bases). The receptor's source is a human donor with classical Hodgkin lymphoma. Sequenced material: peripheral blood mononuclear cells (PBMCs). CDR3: CASSSTNPTGWNYGYTF. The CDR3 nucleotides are TGTGCCAGCAGCTCCACAAACCCAACAGGGTGGAACTATGGCTACACCTTC.